This T cell receptor beta chain was sequenced in a study of vaccination effects on CD4 cells after COVID-19. ViraFEST used viral peptide pools to expand antigen-specific CD4+ T cells before sequencing. Cells that had been cultured for approximately ten days were the source of isolated CD4+ T cells. Vaccinated recipients, who were negative for nucleocapsid antibodies, had no history of SARS-CoV-2 infection. For each well, two million PBMC were cultured with around 10 IU/ml IL-2 and 8 to 10 ug/ml peptides. Cultures had half their medium replaced with IL-2 medium on days 3 and 7. The CDR3 covers 13 residues. Germline V lookup: CDR1 SGHKS, CDR2 YYEKEE (reference sequence). V shed 0 bases, J shed 4 bases, and the junction held 0 bases outside the gene matches. The assay was immunoSEQ multiplex PCR, and TCRdb's table has in-frame clones only and misses some. The sample yields 28,000 or so clones, under 75% seen once.

On this clone: What it binds is not known.

This TCR was sampled from a human donor who received a COVID-19 vaccine. Specimen: CD4+ T cells from PBMCs cultured with SARS-CoV-2 spike peptides, collected before COVID-19 vaccination. The chain combines TRBV5-5 with TRBJ2-5; 7 bases are shared with TRBD1. This chain's CDR3 is CASSLGQGETQYF. CDR3 sequence (DNA): TGTGCCAGCAGCTTGGGACAGGGAGAGACCCAGTACTTC.